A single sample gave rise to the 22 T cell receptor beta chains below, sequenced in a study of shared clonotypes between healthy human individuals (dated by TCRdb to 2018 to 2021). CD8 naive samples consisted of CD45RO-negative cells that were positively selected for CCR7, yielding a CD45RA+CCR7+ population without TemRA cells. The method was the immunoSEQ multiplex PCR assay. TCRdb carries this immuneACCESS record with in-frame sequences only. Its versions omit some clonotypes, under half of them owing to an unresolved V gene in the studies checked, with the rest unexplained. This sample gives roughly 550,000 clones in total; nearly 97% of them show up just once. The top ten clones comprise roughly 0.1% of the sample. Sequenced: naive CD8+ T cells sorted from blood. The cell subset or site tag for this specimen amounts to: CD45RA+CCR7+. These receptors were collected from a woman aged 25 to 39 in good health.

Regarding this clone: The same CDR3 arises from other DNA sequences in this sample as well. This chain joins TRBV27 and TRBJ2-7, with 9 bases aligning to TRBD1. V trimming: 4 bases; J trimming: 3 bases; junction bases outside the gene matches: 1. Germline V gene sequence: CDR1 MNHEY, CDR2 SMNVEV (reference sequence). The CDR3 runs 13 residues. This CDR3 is CASSSGQGYEQYF. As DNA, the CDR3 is TGTGCCAGCAGTTCGGGACAGGGCTACGAGCAGTACTTC.

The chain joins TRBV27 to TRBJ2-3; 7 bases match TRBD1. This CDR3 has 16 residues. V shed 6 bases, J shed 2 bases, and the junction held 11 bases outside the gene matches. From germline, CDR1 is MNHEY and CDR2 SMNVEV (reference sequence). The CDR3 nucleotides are TGTGCCAGCAGCGCCACAGGGGCCGCGCCCACAGATACGCAGTATTTT. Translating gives CASSATGAAPTDTQYF.

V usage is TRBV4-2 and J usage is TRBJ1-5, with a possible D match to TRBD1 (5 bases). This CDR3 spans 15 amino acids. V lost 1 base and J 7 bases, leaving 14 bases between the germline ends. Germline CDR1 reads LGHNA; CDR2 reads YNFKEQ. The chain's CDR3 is CASSQVFGAGQPQHF. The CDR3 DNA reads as TGTGCCAGCAGCCAAGTTTTTGGGGCCGGCCAGCCCCAGCATTTT.

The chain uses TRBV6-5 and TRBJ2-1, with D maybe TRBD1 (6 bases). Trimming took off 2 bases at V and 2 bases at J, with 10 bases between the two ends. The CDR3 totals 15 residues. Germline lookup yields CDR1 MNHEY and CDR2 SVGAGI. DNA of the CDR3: TGTGCCAGCAGTTACGGACAGATGACCTACAATGAGCAGTTCTTC. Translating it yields CASSYGQMTYNEQFF.

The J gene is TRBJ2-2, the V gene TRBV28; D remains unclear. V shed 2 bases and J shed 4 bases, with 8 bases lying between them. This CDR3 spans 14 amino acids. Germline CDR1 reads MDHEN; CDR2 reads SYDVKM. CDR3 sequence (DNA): TGTGCCAGCAGTTTAATAGCTTTCACCGGGGAGCTGTTTTTT. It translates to CASSLIAFTGELFF.

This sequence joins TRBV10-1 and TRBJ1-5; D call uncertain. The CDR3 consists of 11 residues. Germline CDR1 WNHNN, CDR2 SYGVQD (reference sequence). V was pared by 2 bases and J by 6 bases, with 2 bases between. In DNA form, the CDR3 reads TGCGCCAGCAGTGAGGTTCAGCCCCAGCATTTT. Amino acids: CASSEVQPQHF.

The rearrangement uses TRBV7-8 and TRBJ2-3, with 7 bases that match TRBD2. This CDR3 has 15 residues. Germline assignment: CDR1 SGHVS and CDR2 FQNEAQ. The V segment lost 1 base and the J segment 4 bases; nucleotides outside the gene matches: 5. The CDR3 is CASSLEAGEADTQYF. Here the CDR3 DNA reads TGTGCCAGCAGCTTAGAGGCGGGAGAGGCAGATACGCAGTATTTT.

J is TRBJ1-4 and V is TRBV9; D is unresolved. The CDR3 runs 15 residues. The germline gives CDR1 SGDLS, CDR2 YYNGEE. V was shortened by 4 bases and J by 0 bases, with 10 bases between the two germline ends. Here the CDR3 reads CASSLDGTTNEKLFF. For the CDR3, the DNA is TGTGCCAGCAGCCTAGACGGGACAACTAATGAAAAACTGTTTTTT.

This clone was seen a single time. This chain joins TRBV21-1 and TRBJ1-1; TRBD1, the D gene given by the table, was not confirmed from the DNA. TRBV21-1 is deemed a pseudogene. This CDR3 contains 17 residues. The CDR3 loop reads CASSKGRRDRGLLEAFF. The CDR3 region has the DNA TGTGCCAGCAGCAAAGGTCGTCGGGACAGGGGATTGTTGGAAGCTTTCTTT.

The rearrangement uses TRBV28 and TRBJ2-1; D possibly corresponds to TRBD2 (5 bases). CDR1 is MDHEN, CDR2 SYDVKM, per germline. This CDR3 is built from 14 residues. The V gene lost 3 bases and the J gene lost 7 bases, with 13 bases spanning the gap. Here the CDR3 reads CASSFLASRNEQFF. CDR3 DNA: TGTGCCAGCAGTTTTCTAGCTTCAAGGAATGAGCAGTTCTTC.

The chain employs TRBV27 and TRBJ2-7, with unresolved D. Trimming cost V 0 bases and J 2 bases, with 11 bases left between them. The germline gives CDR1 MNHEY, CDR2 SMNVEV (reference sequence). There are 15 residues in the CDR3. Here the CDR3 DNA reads TGTGCCAGCAGTTTATCCGGCTTACTGGCCTACGAGCAGTACTTC. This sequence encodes CASSLSGLLAYEQYF.

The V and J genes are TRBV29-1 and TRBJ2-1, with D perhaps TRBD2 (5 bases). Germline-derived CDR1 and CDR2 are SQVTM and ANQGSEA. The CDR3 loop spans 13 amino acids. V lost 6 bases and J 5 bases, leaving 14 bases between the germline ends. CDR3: CSVKDWLDNEQFF. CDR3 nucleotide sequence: TGCAGCGTCAAGGACTGGTTAGACAATGAGCAGTTCTTC.

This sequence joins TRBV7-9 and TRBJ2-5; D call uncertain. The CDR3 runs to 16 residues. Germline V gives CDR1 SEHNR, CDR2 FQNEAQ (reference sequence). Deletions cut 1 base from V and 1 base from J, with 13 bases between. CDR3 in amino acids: CASSLESAVAQETQYF. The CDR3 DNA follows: TGTGCCAGCAGCTTAGAGTCGGCGGTAGCCCAAGAGACCCAGTACTTC.

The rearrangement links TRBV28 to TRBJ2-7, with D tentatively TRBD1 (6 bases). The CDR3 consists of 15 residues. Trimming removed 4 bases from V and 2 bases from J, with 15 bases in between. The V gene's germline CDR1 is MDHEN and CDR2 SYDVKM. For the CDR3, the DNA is TGTGCCAGCAGTTCCTCCCCACAGGGAGCCTACGAGCAGTACTTC. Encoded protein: CASSSSPQGAYEQYF.

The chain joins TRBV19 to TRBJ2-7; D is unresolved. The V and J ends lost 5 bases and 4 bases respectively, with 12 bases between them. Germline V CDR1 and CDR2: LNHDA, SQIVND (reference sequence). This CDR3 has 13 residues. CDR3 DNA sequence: TGTGCCAGTAGTGTTGGGCAGCTTTACGAGCAGTACTTC. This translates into CASSVGQLYEQYF.

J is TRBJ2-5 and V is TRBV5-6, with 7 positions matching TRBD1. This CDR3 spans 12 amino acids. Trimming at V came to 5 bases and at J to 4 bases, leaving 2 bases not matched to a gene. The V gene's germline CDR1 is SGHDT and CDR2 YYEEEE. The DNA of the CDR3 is TGTGCCAGCAGGGACAGGCGAGAGACCCAGTACTTC. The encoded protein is CASRDRRETQYF.

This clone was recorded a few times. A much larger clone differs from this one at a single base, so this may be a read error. For the CDR3, the DNA is TGTGCCAGCAGCGTAGGGGAGAACACTGAAGCTTTCTTT. Amino acids: CASSVGENTEAFF. The chain has TRBV7-9 and TRBJ1-1; TRBD1 is a possible D gene (5 bases). V dropped 5 bases and J dropped 1 base, with 8 bases sitting between them. This CDR3 region has 13 residues. CDR1 is SEHNR, CDR2 FQNEAQ, per germline (reference sequence).

CDR3: CASSSVMNTEAFF. The CDR3 DNA reads TGTGCCAGCAGCTCGGTTATGAACACTGAAGCTTTCTTT. The rearrangement joins TRBV11-2 to TRBJ1-1; D is unclear. This CDR3 region has 13 residues. Trimming removed 4 bases at V and 0 bases at J, with 6 bases between. Germline V lookup: CDR1 SGHAT, CDR2 FQNNGV.

Here the CDR3 reads CATSRDIPGMNTGELFF. The CDR3 nucleotides read TGTGCCACCAGCAGAGATATACCGGGTATGAACACCGGGGAGCTGTTTTTT. J is TRBJ2-2 and V is TRBV15; D is undetermined. Trimming pared 0 bases from V and 1 base from J, leaving 12 bases between. Germline loops: CDR1 LNHNV, CDR2 YYDKDF (reference sequence). The CDR3 covers 17 residues.

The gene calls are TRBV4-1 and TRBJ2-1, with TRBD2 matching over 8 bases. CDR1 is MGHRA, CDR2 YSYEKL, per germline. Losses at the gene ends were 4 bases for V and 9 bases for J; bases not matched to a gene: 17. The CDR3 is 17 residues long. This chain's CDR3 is CASSLNLGPGRAGEQFF. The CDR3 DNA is TGCGCCAGCAGCCTCAATCTTGGCCCCGGGAGGGCGGGTGAGCAGTTCTTC.

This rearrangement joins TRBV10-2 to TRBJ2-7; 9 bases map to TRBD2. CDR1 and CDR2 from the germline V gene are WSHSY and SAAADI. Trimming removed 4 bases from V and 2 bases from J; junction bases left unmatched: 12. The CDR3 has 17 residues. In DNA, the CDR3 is TGCGCCAGCAGTGCCTGGGGTACGAGCGGGAGGCCCTACGAGCAGTACTTC. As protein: CASSAWGTSGRPYEQYF.

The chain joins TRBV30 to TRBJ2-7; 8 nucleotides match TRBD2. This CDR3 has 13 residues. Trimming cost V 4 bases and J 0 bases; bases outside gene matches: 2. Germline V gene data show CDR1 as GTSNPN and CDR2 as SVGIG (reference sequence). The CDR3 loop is CAWTGTSSYEQYF. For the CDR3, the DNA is TGTGCCTGGACCGGGACTAGCTCCTACGAGCAGTACTTC.